These 21 T cell receptor beta chains came from one sample sequenced in a study of graft-versus-host responses after intestinal transplantation. Graft specimens yielded both intraepithelial and lamina propria lymphocytes. Only in-frame clones appear in the TCRdb table, and some are missing; sequencing was by immunoSEQ multiplex PCR. In the table there are about 9,600 clones, approximately 77% of which are singletons. This specimen was ileum tissue, taken 450 to 480 days after intestinal transplantation. These TCRs come from a human patient who received an intestinal transplant, so some T cells may come from the graft donor.

This chain joins TRBV5-1 and TRBJ2-1; unclear D gene. Trimming left V 2 bases short and J 0 bases short, with 15 bases between. Germline V CDR1 and CDR2: SGHRS, YFSETQ. CDR3 length: 17 residues. CDR3 residues: CASSFPPAPSSYNEQFF. DNA of the CDR3: TGCGCCAGCAGCTTCCCCCCGGCCCCGAGCTCCTACAATGAGCAGTTCTTC.

In regard to this clone: A junction end diverges from the germline sequence, so it may reflect a read error. The chain uses TRBV28 and TRBJ2-7; D not certain. The CDR3 has 13 amino acids. Germline V lookup: CDR1 MDHEN, CDR2 SYDVKM. Written as DNA, the CDR3 is TGTGCCACCAGTCCAGCTATTTCCTACGAGCAGTACTTC. It encodes CATSPAISYEQYF.

This chain joins TRBV5-1 and TRBJ2-1, with TRBD1 as a possible D gene (6 bases). Between the trimmed V and J ends, which lost 4 bases and 3 bases, there was a span of 23 bases. The germline V gene has CDR1 SGHRS and CDR2 YFSETQ. The CDR3 sequence is 18 residues long. CDR3 nucleotide sequence: TGCGCCAGCAGCCGAATTACTGACCGGGACACCCTCTACAATGAGCAGTTCTTC. It is translated as CASSRITDRDTLYNEQFF.

The chain employs TRBV11-3 and TRBJ2-7, with D uncertain. The ends were cut back, 5 bases at V and 4 bases at J, with 15 bases in the middle. The CDR3 sequence is 14 residues long. The germline CDR1 and CDR2 sequences are SGHNT and YENEEA. CDR3 sequence: CASSPISYGYEQYF. The CDR3 DNA sequence: TGTGCCAGCAGCCCCATCTCATACGGGTACGAGCAGTACTTC.

In this sample, this clone turned up once. The V call is TRBV11-2, the J call TRBJ2-5; D tentatively fits TRBD1 or TRBD2 (5 bases each). From germline, CDR1 is SGHAT and CDR2 FQNNGV. Trimming left V 1 base short and J 1 base short, with 7 bases between. The CDR3 is 14 residues long. DNA for the CDR3: TGTGCCAGCAGCTTAGGGGGGAGCCAAGAGACCCAGTACTTC. Amino acid sequence: CASSLGGSQETQYF.

With respect to this clone: The sample contains more than one DNA sequence encoding this CDR3. The chain couples TRBV6-5 to TRBJ1-1; D remains unclear. Germline lookup yields CDR1 MNHEY and CDR2 SVGAGI. This CDR3 has 15 amino acids. Trimming shortened V by 10 bases and J by 4 bases, and 22 bases separated the two germline ends. The CDR3 DNA reads TGTGCCACCCTAGACTCCAAAACGGGGAGCACTGAAGCTTTCTTT. It specifies CATLDSKTGSTEAFF.

The V and J genes are TRBV27 and TRBJ2-7, with TRBD1 matching 8 bases. The germline CDR1 and CDR2 sequences are MNHEY and SMNVEV (reference sequence). The CDR3 extends over 14 amino acids. After removal of 1 base from V and 5 bases from J, the junction contained 4 bases not matched to a gene. The CDR3 reads CASSLFPTGDEQYF. CDR3 nucleotide sequence: TGTGCCAGCAGTTTATTCCCGACAGGGGACGAGCAGTACTTC.

CDR3 nucleotides: TGTGCCATCAGTGAGTCACTAGCGGGACACCTACATACGCAGTATTTT. This encodes CAISESLAGHLHTQYF. This sequence joins TRBV10-3 and TRBJ2-3, with TRBD2 identical over 10 bases. Trimming cost V 0 bases and J 7 bases; bases outside gene matches: 7. CDR1 ENHRY and CDR2 SYGVKD come from the germline V gene. The CDR3 consists of 16 residues.

Comments on this clone: The same CDR3 is also encoded by other DNA sequences in this sample. The chain recombines TRBV27 with TRBJ2-2; 9 bases match TRBD2. The CDR3 has 18 residues. Per the germline V gene, CDR1 is MNHEY and CDR2 is SMNVEV (reference sequence). The V gene end was trimmed by 3 bases and the J gene end by 3 bases; junction bases not matched to a gene: 11. The CDR3 here is CASSFQVAGGLYTGELFF. In nucleotides, the CDR3 is TGTGCCAGCAGTTTTCAAGTCGCGGGGGGGCTATACACCGGGGAGCTGTTTTTT.

As to this clone: The junction and the germline gene differ at one end; a read error may be behind it. V is TRBV7-3 and J is TRBJ2-6; the D is unclear. The CDR3 runs 18 residues. The germline CDR1 and CDR2 sequences are SGHTA and FQGTGA. CDR3 sequence (DNA): TGTGCCAGCAGCGGACGTGCACGCTTACAAAGTCGGGCCAACGTCCTGGCTTTC. This translates into CASSGRARLQSRANVLAF.

The chain is built from TRBV19 and TRBJ2-4, with 12 bases fitting TRBD1. V was pared by 4 bases and J by 9 bases, with 4 bases of the junction left unmatched. The CDR3 length is 14 residues. Germline V gives CDR1 LNHDA, CDR2 SQIVND (reference sequence). The CDR3: CASSRGQGARIQYF. DNA for the CDR3: TGTGCCAGTAGTAGGGGACAGGGGGCGCGCATTCAGTACTTC.

The chain has TRBV28 and TRBJ2-2, with D unclear. The germline CDR1 and CDR2 sequences are MDHEN and SYDVKM. The CDR3 runs to 12 residues. The ends were cut back, 9 bases at V and 2 bases at J, with 7 bases in the middle. CDR3 sequence (DNA): TGTGCCAGTGGGATAAACACCGGGGAGCTGTTTTTT. Translating it yields CASGINTGELFF.

The chain couples TRBV4-1 to TRBJ1-4; the match to TRBD1 covers 7 bases. This CDR3 is 13 amino acids long. Looked up from germline, CDR1 is MGHRA and CDR2 is YSYEKL. Trimming took 0 bases from V and 11 from J; bases not matched to a gene: 3. The CDR3 region is CASSQERGQKLFF. The DNA of the CDR3 is TGCGCCAGCAGCCAAGAAAGGGGACAGAAACTGTTTTTT.

The chain combines TRBV7-3 with TRBJ2-4, with 8 bases that match TRBD2. The germline CDR1 and CDR2 sequences are SGHTA and FQGTGA. The V segment lost 8 bases and the J segment 0 bases; nucleotides outside the gene matches: 6. The CDR3 runs to 15 residues. The CDR3 coding sequence is TGTGCCAGCCGCGGGAGGAGTGTAGCCAAAAACATTCAGTACTTC. As protein: CASRGRSVAKNIQYF.

About this clone: Different DNA sequences within this sample yield the same CDR3. This chain uses TRBV29-1 with TRBJ2-2, with 8 nucleotides matching TRBD2. The CDR3 is 16 amino acids. Germline V lookup: CDR1 SQVTM, CDR2 ANQGSEA. V gave up 4 bases and J gave up 4 bases; unmatched junction bases: 11. The CDR3: CSVGFRTGGGTGELFF. CDR3 bases: TGCAGCGTTGGGTTTCGGACCGGGGGGGGCACCGGGGAGCTGTTTTTT.

The V and J genes are TRBV29-1 and TRBJ2-1, with D tentatively TRBD2 (6 bases). Per germline, CDR1 SQVTM and CDR2 ANQGSEA. V lost 5 bases, J lost 5 bases, and 13 bases lay in between. The CDR3 runs 13 residues. Written as DNA, the CDR3 is TGCAGCGTTCGCGGGGTAATGAACAATGAGCAGTTCTTC. This encodes CSVRGVMNNEQFF.

This clone was seen only once. This chain links TRBV10-2 with TRBJ1-4; the D is unclear. CDR1 and CDR2 (germline): WSHSY, SAAADI. The CDR3 consists of 12 residues. Trimming shortened V by 3 bases and J by 5 bases, and 4 bases separated the two germline ends. The DNA for the CDR3 is TGCGCCAGCAGTGATCTCAATGAAAAACTGTTTTTT. It encodes CASSDLNEKLFF.

The chain joins TRBV6-5 to TRBJ2-5; 9 bases map to TRBD1. Germline CDR1 reads MNHEY; CDR2 reads SVGAGI. Trimming removed 3 bases from V and 3 bases from J; junction bases left unmatched: 2. The CDR3 covers 14 residues. The DNA of the CDR3 is TGTGCCAGCAGTTATGGGACAGGGAAAGAGACCCAGTACTTC. This sequence encodes CASSYGTGKETQYF.

The chain's CDR3 is CASSLRGPGETQYF. DNA of the CDR3: TGCGCCAGCAGCTTGCGGGGCCCGGGGGAGACCCAGTACTTC. This chain links TRBV5-1 with TRBJ2-5; D tentatively fits TRBD1 or TRBD2 (5 bases each). V was pared by 1 base and J by 5 bases, with 12 bases between. The CDR3 runs to 14 residues. Looked up from germline, CDR1 is SGHRS and CDR2 is YFSETQ.

The genes are TRBV10-2 and TRBJ2-3; TRBD1 matches at 9 bases. Germline trimming cut 2 bases from V and 1 base from J; bases unmatched to any gene: 1. Germline assignment: CDR1 WSHSY and CDR2 SAAADI. CDR3 length: 15 amino acids. The CDR3 loop is CASSEGDRGTDTQYF. In DNA form, the CDR3 reads TGCGCCAGCAGTGAGGGGGACAGGGGCACAGATACGCAGTATTTT.

The genes are TRBV2 and TRBJ1-1; a possible D gene is TRBD1 (5 bases). Germline-derived CDR1 and CDR2 are SNHLY and FYNNEI. V lost 3 bases and J 0 bases, leaving 14 bases between the germline ends. The CDR3 extends over 16 amino acids. The CDR3 is CASSDRAPTLNTEAFF. The CDR3 DNA follows: TGTGCCAGCAGTGACAGGGCGCCAACCCTGAACACTGAAGCTTTCTTT.